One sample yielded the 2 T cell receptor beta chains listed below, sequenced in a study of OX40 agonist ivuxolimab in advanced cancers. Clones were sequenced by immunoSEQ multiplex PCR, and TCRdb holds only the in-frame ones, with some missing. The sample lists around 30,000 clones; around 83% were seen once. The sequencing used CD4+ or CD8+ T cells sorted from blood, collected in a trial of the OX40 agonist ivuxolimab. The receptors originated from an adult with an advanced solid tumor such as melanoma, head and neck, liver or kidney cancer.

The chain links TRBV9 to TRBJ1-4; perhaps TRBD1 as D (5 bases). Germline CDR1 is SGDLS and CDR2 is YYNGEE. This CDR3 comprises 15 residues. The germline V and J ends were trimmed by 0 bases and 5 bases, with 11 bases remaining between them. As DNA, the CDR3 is TGTGCCAGCAGCGTAGAAGGGGCGAGCAATGAAAAACTGTTTTTT. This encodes CASSVEGASNEKLFF. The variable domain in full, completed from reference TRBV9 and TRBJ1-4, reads DSGVTQTPKHLITATGQRVTLRCSPRSGDLSVYWYQQSLDQGLQFLIQYYNGEERAKGNILERFSAQQFPDLHSELNLSSLELGDSALYFCASSVEGASNEKLFFGSGTQLSVL.

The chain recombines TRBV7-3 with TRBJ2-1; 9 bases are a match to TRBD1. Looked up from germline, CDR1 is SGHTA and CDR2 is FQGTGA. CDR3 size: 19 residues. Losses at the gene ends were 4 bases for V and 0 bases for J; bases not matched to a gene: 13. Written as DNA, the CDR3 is TGTGCCAGCAGCTCTACTCTGGGACAGGGCTCGTCCTCCTACAATGAGCAGTTCTTC. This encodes CASSSTLGQGSSSYNEQFF. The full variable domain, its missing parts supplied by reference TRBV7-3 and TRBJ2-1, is GAGVSQTPSNKVTEKGKYVELRCDPISGHTALYWYRQSLGQGPEFLIYFQGTGAADDSGLPNDRFFAVRPEGSVSTLKIQRTERGDSAVYLCASSSTLGQGSSSYNEQFFGPGTRLTVL.